This record concerns one TCR beta chain sequence. Its antigen remains unidentified. This sample was included in a study of shared clonotypes between healthy human individuals. Study-wide points: Naive subsets usually exceeded memory subsets in estimated richness.

Positively selected for CCR7, the CD45RO-negative cells used as naive CD8 cells excluded terminally differentiated effector memory CD45RA+ cells. The donors were all Caucasian adults (living in Nashville, Tennessee). Once extracted for a subset, genomic DNA was divided evenly among several immunoSEQ plates. Under the authors' procedure: ImmunoSEQ yielded junction-only sequences lacking quality scores, so filtering differed. Sequenced by immunoSEQ multiplex PCR; TCRdb stores in-frame clones only, minus some. That table gives V, J and clone size, and the DNA gave D and trimming. This table has roughly 2,000,000 clones, about 95% appearing once. Trimming shortened V by 3 bases and J by 7 bases, and 10 bases separated the two germline ends. The CDR3 sequence is 13 residues long. In germline, CDR1 is MNHEY, CDR2 SVGAGI.

This clonotype was sampled from a man in his late teens or twenties in good health. The chain is built from TRBV6-5 and TRBJ1-5; D gene unclear. Sample: naive CD8+ T cells sorted from blood. The CDR3 region has the DNA TGTGCCAGCAGTTATGGGCCCGAACAGCCCCAGCATTTT. Its translation is CASSYGPEQPQHF.